The entry that follows covers one TCR beta chain sequence. At least ten counts were recorded for this clonotype. It has no known antigen specificity. Per-base quality was not reported, and no clone a single base away is much larger than it. V is cut back by 4 bases and J by 4 bases, with 7 bases in the junction unmatched. The germline V gene specifies SGHRS as CDR1 and YFSETQ as CDR2. The CDR3 goes from the cysteine to the phenylalanine over 14 residues. Of all the DNA, just the CDR3 is kept, 42 bases in frame from base 1. Instrument on record: Illumina HiSeq 2000. TCR beta chain libraries were generated by multiplex PCR amplification. High-throughput sequencing was used to analyze the amplified TCR beta chain products. The public sequencing data were trimmed at Q25 with fastp and processed into clonotypes with MiXCR by TCRdb, which kept only in-frame beta chains. Rows matching on CDR3 protein sequence are summarized as one entry with the most common DNA and genes. Here the sample has about 89,000 distinct CDR3 sequences; more than 25% occur a single time. The ten top clones hold 8.1% of the sample.

The axillary draining lymph nodes of breast cancer patients were the source of the lymph node samples. This entry is derived from a study of breast tumors, draining lymph nodes, adjacent tissues (dated by TCRdb to the mid-2010s). Background for the entire study: The study compared TCR beta repertoires across tumor, adjacent nontumor tissue and axillary lymph nodes from breast cancer patients. The study aimed to assess the relationships and possible T-cell exchange between tumor, surrounding tissue and draining lymph node repertoires in human breast cancer. What the authors observed across the whole study: Tumors showed preferential V and J gene usage, and their T-cell repertoire diversity fell below that of lymph nodes yet above that of nontumor tissue. The similarity between tumor and nontumor tissue repertoires was significantly greater in luminal-like breast cancer than in basal-like breast cancer. The conclusion that tumor T cells originate in lymph nodes was presented as consistent with a hypothesis rather than as directly demonstrated. The data were considered consistent with the idea that most tumor T cells come from the lymph node and then expand in tumor tissue.

Recombination joined TRBV5-1 with TRBJ2-7, with 8 junctional bases fitting TRBD1. Sequencing was done on a sample of axillary lymph node tissue. The TCR originated in a female donor with breast cancer. Some clones in this sample may be carry-over from other donors' samples. The DNA is TGCGCCAGCAGCGAGGGCCAGGGGGCGTACGAGCAGTACTTC. Its translation is CASSEGQGAYEQYF.